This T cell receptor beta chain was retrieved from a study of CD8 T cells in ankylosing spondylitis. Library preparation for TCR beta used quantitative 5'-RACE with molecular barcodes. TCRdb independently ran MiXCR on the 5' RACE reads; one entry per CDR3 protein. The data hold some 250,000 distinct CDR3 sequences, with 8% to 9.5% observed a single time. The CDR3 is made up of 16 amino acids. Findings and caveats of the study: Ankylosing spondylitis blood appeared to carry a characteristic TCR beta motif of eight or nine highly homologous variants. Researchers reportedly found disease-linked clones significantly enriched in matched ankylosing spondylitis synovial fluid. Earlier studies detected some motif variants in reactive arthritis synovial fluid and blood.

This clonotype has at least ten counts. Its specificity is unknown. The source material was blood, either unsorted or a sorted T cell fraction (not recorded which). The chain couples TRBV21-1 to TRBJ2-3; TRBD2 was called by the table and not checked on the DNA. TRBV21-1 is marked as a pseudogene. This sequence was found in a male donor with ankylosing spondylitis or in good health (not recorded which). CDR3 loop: CASSKTGTPFSDTQYF. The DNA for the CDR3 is TGTGCCAGCAGCAAAACCGGGACTCCTTTTTCCGATACGCAGTATTTT.